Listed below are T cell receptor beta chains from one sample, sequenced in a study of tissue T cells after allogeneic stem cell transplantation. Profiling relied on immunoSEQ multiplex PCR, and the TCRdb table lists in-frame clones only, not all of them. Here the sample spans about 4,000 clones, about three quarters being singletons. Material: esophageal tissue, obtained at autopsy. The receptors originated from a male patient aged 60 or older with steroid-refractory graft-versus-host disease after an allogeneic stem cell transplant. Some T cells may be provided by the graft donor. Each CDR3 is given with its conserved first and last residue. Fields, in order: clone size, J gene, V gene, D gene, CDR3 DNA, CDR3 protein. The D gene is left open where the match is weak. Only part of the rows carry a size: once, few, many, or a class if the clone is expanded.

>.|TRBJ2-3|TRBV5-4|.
TGTGCCAGCAGCCTCAAACTTGAAACAGATACGCAGTATTTT
CASSLKLETDTQYF
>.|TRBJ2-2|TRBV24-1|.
TGTGCCACCAGTGATTATAGGGCCACCGGGGAGCTGTTTTTT
CATSDYRATGELFF
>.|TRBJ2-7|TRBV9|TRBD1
TGTGCCAGCAGCGTAGCGGGGTCAGTGGAGCAGGGGGACGAGCAGTACTTC
CASSVAGSVEQGDEQYF
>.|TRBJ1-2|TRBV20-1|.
TGCAGTGCTTGGGGGGTGGGCGGCTACACCTTC
CSAWGVGGYTF
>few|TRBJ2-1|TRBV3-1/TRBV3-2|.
TGTGCCAGCAGCCAAGAGGTTGCCGGGGGTCGGTTCTTC
CASSQEVAGGRFF
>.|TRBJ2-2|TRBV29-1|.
TGCAGCGTGACAGAGAACACCGGGGAGCTGTTTTTT
CSVTENTGELFF
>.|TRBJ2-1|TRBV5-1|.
TGCGCCAGCAGCTGGCTGGGGGGCTCCTACAATGAGCAGTTCTTC
CASSWLGGSYNEQFF
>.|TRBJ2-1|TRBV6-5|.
TGTGCCAGCAGTTACTCGGTTTCGACAGCCCATGAGCAGTTCTTC
CASSYSVSTAHEQFF
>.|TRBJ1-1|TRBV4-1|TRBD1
TGCGCCAGCAGCCTGTCACCCTGGGGACAGATCAACACTGAAGCTTTCTTT
CASSLSPWGQINTEAFF
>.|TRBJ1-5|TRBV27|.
TGTGCCAGCAGTGAGACAGGTCAGCCCCAGCATTTT
CASSETGQPQHF
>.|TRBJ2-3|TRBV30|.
TGTGCCTGGAGTACGGGCCGAACCACAGATACGCAGTATTTT
CAWSTGRTTDTQYF
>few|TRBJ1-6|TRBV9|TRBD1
TGTGCCAGCAGCCCCAAGGGACAGGGAGATTCACCCCTCCACTTT
CASSPKGQGDSPLHF
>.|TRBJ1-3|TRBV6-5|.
TGTGCCAGCAGTTACTGGTCGGGAATCTCTGGAAACACCATATATTTT
CASSYWSGISGNTIYF
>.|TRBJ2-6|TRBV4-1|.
TGCGCCAGCAGCCTACGGTCTGGGGCCAACGTCCTGACTTTC
CASSLRSGANVLTF
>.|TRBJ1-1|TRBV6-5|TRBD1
TGTGCCAGCAGGAGACTGACAGGGGCCACTGAAGCTTTCTTT
CASRRLTGATEAFF
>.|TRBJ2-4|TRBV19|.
TGTGCCAGTAGTCCAGGATTAGCCAAAAACATTCAGTACTTC
CASSPGLAKNIQYF
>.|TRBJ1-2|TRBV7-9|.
TGTGCCAGCAGCCGTGACCCGGGCGGCTATGGCTACACCTTC
CASSRDPGGYGYTF
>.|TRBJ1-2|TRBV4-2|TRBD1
TGTGCCAGCAGCCAAGATCTGACAGGGGATCACTATGGCTACACCTTC
CASSQDLTGDHYGYTF
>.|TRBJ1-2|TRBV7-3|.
TGTGCCAGCAGCTTATCTTCAGGGAACTATGGCTACACCTTC
CASSLSSGNYGYTF
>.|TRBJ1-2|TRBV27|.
TGTGCCAGCAGACAGGGACGGGACGGCTACACCTTC
CASRQGRDGYTF
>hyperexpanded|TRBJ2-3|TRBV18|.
TGTGCCAGCTCACCACCGTTGGGGGGAGTGCGGACAGGCACAGATACGCAGTATTTT
CASSPPLGGVRTGTDTQYF
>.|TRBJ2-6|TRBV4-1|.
TGCGCCAGCAGCCAAATCATCCCCCCTGGGGCCAACGTCCTGACTTTC
CASSQIIPPGANVLTF
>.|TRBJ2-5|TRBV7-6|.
TGTGCCAGCAGCCCCTTCGAGACCCAGTACTTC
CASSPFETQYF
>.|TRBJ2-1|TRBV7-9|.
TGTGCCAGCAGCCCACCGGGGAACGATGAGCAGTTCTTC
CASSPPGNDEQFF
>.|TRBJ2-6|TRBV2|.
TGTGCCAGCAGGGAGCACGGCTCTGGGGCCAACGTCCTGACTTTC
CASREHGSGANVLTF
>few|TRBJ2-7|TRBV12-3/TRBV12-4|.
TGTGCCAGCAGACCCTCGACTTGGGGGGAGCAGTACTTC
CASRPSTWGEQYF
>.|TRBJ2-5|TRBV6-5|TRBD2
TGTGCCAGCAGTCGGGGACTACAAGAGACCCAGTACTTC
CASSRGLQETQYF
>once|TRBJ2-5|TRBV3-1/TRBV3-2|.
TGTGCCAGCAGCCAGAGGGATGGGGAGACCCAGTACTTC
CASSQRDGETQYF
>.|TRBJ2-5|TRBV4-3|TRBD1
TGCGCCAGCAGCCGGGGACAGGGGGACGGAGAGACCCAGTACTTC
CASSRGQGDGETQYF
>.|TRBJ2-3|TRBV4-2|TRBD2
TGTGCCAGCAGCCAAGATTTGCTCGGGGGGGAAAGCACAGATACGCAGTATTTT
CASSQDLLGGESTDTQYF
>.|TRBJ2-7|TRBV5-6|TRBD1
TGTGCCAGCAGACCGACAGGGAGTTCCTACGAGCAGTACTTC
CASRPTGSSYEQYF
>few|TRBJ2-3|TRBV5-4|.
TGTGCCAGCAGCTTGGTTGCTGACACAGATACGCAGTATTTT
CASSLVADTDTQYF
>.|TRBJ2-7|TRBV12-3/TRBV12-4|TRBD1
TGTGCCAGCAGCAACAGGGGGGAGCAGTACTTC
CASSNRGEQYF
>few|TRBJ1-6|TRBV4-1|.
TGCGCCAGCAGCCAAGATTACGGCTGGCTCTCACCCCTCCACTTT
CASSQDYGWLSPLHF
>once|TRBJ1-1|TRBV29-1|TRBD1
TGCAGCGTTGAAGGAGGGGGCCAAGCTTTCTTT
CSVEGGGQAFF
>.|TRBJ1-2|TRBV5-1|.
TGCGCCAGCAGCTATGCCCTTAGGGCAGGGGTTCACTATGGCTACACCTTC
CASSYALRAGVHYGYTF
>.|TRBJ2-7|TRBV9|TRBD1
TGTGCCAGCAGCGTAGCTGTCGGACAGGGGATTAGCGAGCAGTACTTC
CASSVAVGQGISEQYF
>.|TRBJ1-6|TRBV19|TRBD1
TGTGCCAGTAGTACCCTACAGGGGGCTGCTTCACCCCTCCACTTT
CASSTLQGAASPLHF
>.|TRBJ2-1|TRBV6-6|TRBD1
TGTGCCAGCAGTTACCCCGACAGGGGGGGATTGAATGAGCAGTTCTTC
CASSYPDRGGLNEQFF
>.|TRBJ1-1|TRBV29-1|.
TGCAGCGCAGCCGATCCCTCCCTTAGAGGCACTGAAGCTTTCTTT
CSAADPSLRGTEAFF
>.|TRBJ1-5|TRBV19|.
TGTGCCAGTAGTATAGATTGGGCGGGGGGCGGAAGCAATCAGCCCCAGCATTTT
CASSIDWAGGGSNQPQHF
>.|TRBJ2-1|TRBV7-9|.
TGTGCCAGCAGCTTAGTTTCAGGGTATGGGAATGAGCAGTTCTTC
CASSLVSGYGNEQFF
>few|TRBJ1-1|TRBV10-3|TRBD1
TGTGCCATCACAACCGGGACAGGGGGCAAATACGCTGAAGCTTTCTTT
CAITTGTGGKYAEAFF
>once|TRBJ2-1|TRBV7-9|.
TGTGCCAGCAGCCTACAGGGTATCAATGAGCAGTTCTTC
CASSLQGINEQFF
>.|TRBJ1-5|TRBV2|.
TGTGCCAGCAGTGATGGAGAGCCCCAGCATTTT
CASSDGEPQHF
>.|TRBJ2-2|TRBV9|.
TGTGCCAGCAGCCCTTCGGGCCCAGAAACCGGGGAGCTGTTTTTT
CASSPSGPETGELFF
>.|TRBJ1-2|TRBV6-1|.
TGTGCCAGCAGTGAGGGCGCTAACTATGGCTACACCTTC
CASSEGANYGYTF
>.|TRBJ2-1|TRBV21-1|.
TGTGCCAGAGTAAAGAAGGGTTCCTACAATGAGCAGTTCTTC
CARVKKGSYNEQFF
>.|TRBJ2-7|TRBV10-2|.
TGCGCCAGCAGTGATCTTACGGCAGGGACCAACTACGAGCAGTACTTC
CASSDLTAGTNYEQYF
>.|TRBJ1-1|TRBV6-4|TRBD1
TGTGCCAGCAGTGACAGCCGGACAGGCCGAGAAGCTTTCTTT
CASSDSRTGREAFF
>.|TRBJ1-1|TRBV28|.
TGTGCCAGCAGTTTTTCGGAGGGTACTGAAGCTTTCTTT
CASSFSEGTEAFF
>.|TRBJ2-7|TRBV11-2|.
TGTGCCAGCAGCTCAAGGTACGAGCAGTACTTC
CASSSRYEQYF
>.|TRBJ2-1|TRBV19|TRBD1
TGTGCCAGTAAACCAGGTCCCGGGACAGGGTATGAGCAGTTCTTC
CASKPGPGTGYEQFF
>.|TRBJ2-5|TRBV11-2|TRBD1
TGTGCCAGCAGCTTACTAGGACAGGGGTACGAGACCCAGTACTTC
CASSLLGQGYETQYF
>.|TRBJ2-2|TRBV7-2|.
TGTGCCAGCAGCCCAGTGGGGACAGGGGAGCTGTTTTTT
CASSPVGTGELFF
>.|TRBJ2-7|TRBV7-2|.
TGTGCCAGCAACGATGGGTCCGAGTACAACGAGCAGTACTTC
CASNDGSEYNEQYF
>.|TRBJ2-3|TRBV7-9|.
TGTGCCAGCATTAGGACCTCCGGCGATACGCAGTATTTT
CASIRTSGDTQYF